The 31 T cell receptor beta chains below were found in one sample sequenced in a study of neurological immune-mediated disorders. In TCRdb, the 5' RACE reads were re-called with MiXCR into one record per CDR3 protein. The repertoire consists of about 60,000 distinct CDR3 sequences, with roughly 3.5% occurring once and the leading ten covering less than 2.5%. The specimen sequenced was PBMCs. These receptors came from a woman in her forties or fifties with multiple sclerosis.

This clonotype came up many times. J is TRBJ1-1 and V is TRBV5-1; TRBD1 might be the D (5 bases). The CDR3 runs 12 residues. Trimming pared 4 bases from V and 4 bases from J, leaving 8 bases between. CDR1 and CDR2 from the germline V gene are SGHRS and YFSETQ. CDR3 loop: CASSGGTTEAFF. CDR3 sequence (DNA): TGCGCCAGCAGCGGTGGGACCACTGAAGCTTTCTTT.

This clonotype has at least ten counts. The chain employs TRBV29-1 and TRBJ2-2; a weak D match, TRBD1 (5 bases). The CDR3 has 14 amino acids. CDR1 and CDR2 from the germline V gene are SQVTM and ANQGSEA. Trimming left V 6 bases short and J 5 bases short, with 16 bases between. The CDR3 DNA sequence: TGCAGCGTGAAGGGCAGGGAAGCAACCGGGGAGCTGTTTTTT. Translated, it gives CSVKGREATGELFF.

The table lists this clonotype with many counts. This chain links TRBV6-1 with TRBJ2-4, with D unclear. Germline CDR1 MNHNS, CDR2 SASEGT. CDR3 size: 14 residues. V lost 2 bases, J lost 6 bases, and 11 bases lay in between. This CDR3 is CASSEKYRGNIQYF. The DNA for the CDR3 is TGTGCCAGCAGTGAAAAATATAGAGGAAACATTCAGTACTTC.

This clonotype was seen at least ten times. The chain combines TRBV10-3 with TRBJ2-1; D not certain. The CDR3 is made up of 11 amino acids. Trimming removed 6 bases from V and 8 bases from J, with 8 bases in between. Germline V gene data show CDR1 as ENHRY and CDR2 as SYGVKD. CDR3 sequence: CAIRSGDEQFF. DNA of the CDR3: TGTGCCATCAGAAGTGGGGATGAGCAGTTCTTC.

Many counts were recorded for this clonotype. J is TRBJ2-3 and V is TRBV12-3 or TRBV12-4; no clear D gene. The CDR3 length is 13 residues. Trimming cost V 4 bases and J 2 bases, with 7 bases left between them. DNA of the CDR3: TGTGCCAGCAGTTCCAAATACACAGATACGCAGTATTTT. This codes for CASSSKYTDTQYF.

This clonotype has only a few counts. The CDR3 loop is CASRGGTNTEAFF. In DNA, the CDR3 is TGTGCCAGCCGGGGTGGGACGAACACTGAAGCTTTCTTT. This chain connects TRBV18 to TRBJ1-1, with D possibly TRBD1 on 5 matching bases. This CDR3 region has 13 residues. Germline V gene sequence: CDR1 KGHSH, CDR2 LQKENI. The V end lost 8 bases, the J end lost 1 base, and 11 bases lay between the germline ends.

This clonotype was found many times. Here the CDR3 DNA reads TGCAGCGTTGAAGGGGCTAGCGGGAGCGGTTGGGCTAGAACCCAGTACTTC. Translating gives CSVEGASGSGWARTQYF. The chain recombines TRBV29-1 with TRBJ2-5; TRBD2 matches at 10 bases. The V and J ends lost 1 base and 8 bases, in that order; junction bases with no gene match: 16. Germline lookup yields CDR1 SQVTM and CDR2 ANQGSEA. This CDR3 comprises 17 residues.

This clonotype was seen more than once but under ten times. The germline gene is not matched at one end of the junction; a read error may be the cause. This chain uses TRBV20-1 with TRBJ1-5; D gene unclear. The CDR3 extends over 14 amino acids. Germline V lookup: CDR1 DFQATT, CDR2 SNEGSKA (reference sequence). CDR3 sequence: CSVTNTGQTQPQNF. The CDR3 nucleotides read TGCAGTGTTACGAACACGGGCCAAACTCAGCCCCAGAATTTT.

This clonotype showed up many times. This rearrangement joins TRBV6-2 or TRBV6-3 to TRBJ2-3; TRBD2 matches 11 bases. The ends lost 6 bases at V and 2 bases at J; junction bases unmatched: 4. Per the germline V gene, CDR1 is MNHEY and CDR2 is SVGEGT. CDR3 size: 15 residues. CDR3 protein: CASRQLAGDTDTQYF. The DNA of the CDR3 is TGTGCCAGCAGGCAACTAGCGGGAGACACAGATACGCAGTATTTT.

This clonotype was observed at least ten times. The rearrangement links TRBV20-1 to TRBJ1-5, with TRBD1 identical over 7 bases. The germline gives CDR1 DFQATT, CDR2 SNEGSKA (reference sequence). Losses at the gene ends were 6 bases for V and 11 bases for J; bases not matched to a gene: 16. This CDR3 has 14 amino acids. The CDR3 region has the DNA TGCAGTGCCGGAGCGGGGACAGCCCTGCCAGCCCAGCATTTT. It yields the protein CSAGAGTALPAQHF.

This clonotype was recorded at least ten times. The genes are TRBV15 and TRBJ1-4, with D tentatively TRBD1 (5 bases). CDR3 length: 16 amino acids. V was cut by 3 bases and J by 3 bases, with 14 bases left in between. Germline values: CDR1 LNHNV, CDR2 YYDKDF (reference sequence). The CDR3 DNA is TGTGCCACCAGCAGGGGCCAGGTGGGGGCTAATGAAAAACTGTTTTTT. Translation: CATSRGQVGANEKLFF.

This clonotype was seen at least ten times. J is TRBJ2-1 and V is TRBV4-3; a weak D match, TRBD2 (6 bases). Germline V gene sequence: CDR1 LGHNA, CDR2 YSLEER. The CDR3 runs to 14 residues. The V and J ends lost 0 bases and 5 bases respectively, with 8 bases between them. The CDR3 spells CASSQEGLDNEQFF. The DNA of the CDR3 is TGCGCCAGCAGCCAAGAGGGACTGGACAATGAGCAGTTCTTC.

Details on this clonotype: This sequence may be a read error, since a much larger clone differs from it by one base. The J gene is TRBJ1-2, the V gene TRBV4-3; D ambiguous. Germline loops: CDR1 LGHNA, CDR2 YSLEER. This CDR3 contains 15 residues. Trimming removed 0 bases from V and 8 bases from J, with 16 bases in between. The CDR3 reads CASSQDRKAPRGYTF. The CDR3 DNA reads TGCGCCAGCAGCCAAGATAGGAAGGCCCCCCGGGGCTACACCTTC.

At least ten counts were recorded for this clonotype. The rearrangement uses TRBV7-2 and TRBJ1-4, with 7 bases lining up with TRBD1. The germline V gene encodes CDR1 SGHTA and CDR2 FQGNSA. The CDR3 is made up of 17 amino acids. V dropped 3 bases and J dropped 4; count of bases not matched to a gene: 11. The DNA of the CDR3 is TGTGCCAGCAGCTTCAGGGGGATCCTCAGCGGTAATGAAAAACTGTTTTTT. This codes for CASSFRGILSGNEKLFF.

The chain has TRBV20-1 and TRBJ2-3; TRBD2 matches at 9 bases. V was clipped by 3 bases and J by 5 bases; unmatched bases: 3. Germline CDR1 reads DFQATT; CDR2 reads SNEGSKA (reference sequence). The CDR3 has 13 residues. The CDR3 here is CSASRTSEDTQYF. CDR3 DNA: TGCAGTGCTAGCCGGACTAGCGAAGATACGCAGTATTTT.

This clonotype was seen ten or more times. The chain joins TRBV5-1 to TRBJ2-7, with 13 bases lining up with TRBD2. The CDR3 loop spans 15 amino acids. From germline, CDR1 is SGHRS and CDR2 YFSETQ. With V trimmed by 4 bases and J by 5 bases, 6 bases remained unmatched. The CDR3 here is CASSRTSGSSDEQYF. The CDR3 DNA reads as TGCGCCAGCAGCCGGACTAGCGGGAGTAGTGACGAGCAGTACTTC.

In this sample, this clonotype turned up many times. Relative to the germline gene, one junction end is altered; a read error may explain this. V and J are TRBV20-1 and TRBJ1-6; no definite D call. Germline CDR1 is DFQATT and CDR2 is SNEGSKA (reference sequence). This CDR3 has 12 residues. The CDR3 DNA is TGCAGTGCAACCGCGGGAAATTCACCCCTCAACTTT. As protein: CSATAGNSPLNF.

This clonotype has a count of ten or more. This sequence joins TRBV5-1 and TRBJ1-1, with D unresolved. This CDR3 spans 13 amino acids. CDR1 and CDR2 from the germline V gene are SGHRS and YFSETQ. V shed 4 bases and J shed 1 base, with 8 bases lying between them. CDR3 nucleotide sequence: TGCGCCAGCAGCCCCGAAGGGAACACTGAAGCTTTCTTT. Protein: CASSPEGNTEAFF.

This clonotype was observed at least ten times. CDR3 region: CASSPTTGGYEQFF. The CDR3 nucleotides are TGCGCCAGCAGCCCTACGACAGGGGGATATGAGCAGTTCTTC. The genes are TRBV5-1 and TRBJ2-1, with 9 bases lining up with TRBD1. The CDR3 extends over 14 amino acids. V lost 4 bases and J lost 8; bases outside the gene matches: 7. The germline V gene encodes CDR1 SGHRS and CDR2 YFSETQ.

This clonotype was found many times. The chain combines TRBV20-1 with TRBJ2-1; D might be TRBD1 (5 bases). The V end lost 6 bases, the J end lost 4 bases, and 13 bases lay between the germline ends. The CDR3 runs to 13 residues. The germline CDR1 and CDR2 sequences are DFQATT and SNEGSKA (reference sequence). This CDR3 is CSAGPQAYNEQFF. The CDR3 coding sequence is TGCAGTGCCGGACCACAGGCTTACAATGAGCAGTTCTTC.

This clonotype came up many times. The chain carries TRBV7-6 and TRBJ2-1; TRBD2 matches at 14 bases. Trimming took 5 bases from V and 4 from J; bases not matched to a gene: 4. Germline V CDR1 and CDR2: SGHVS, FNYEAQ. The CDR3 consists of 16 residues. CDR3 protein: CASSKGLAGAYNEQFF. The CDR3 DNA reads as TGTGCCAGCAGCAAGGGACTAGCGGGAGCGTACAATGAGCAGTTCTTC.

The chain is built from TRBV3-1 and TRBJ2-2, with 9 bases matching TRBD2. Trimming at V came to 4 bases and at J to 6 bases, leaving 6 bases not matched to a gene. This CDR3 contains 15 residues. CDR1 LGHDT and CDR2 YNNKEL come from the germline V gene (reference sequence). DNA of the CDR3: TGTGCCAGCAGCCGAGCTAGCGGGATCCCCGGGGAGCTGTTTTTT. Translating it yields CASSRASGIPGELFF.

The sample holds many counts of this clonotype. The chain has TRBV11-1 and TRBJ2-1, with 10 bases matching TRBD2. Trimming cost V 3 bases and J 6 bases; bases outside gene matches: 5. This CDR3 region has 15 residues. Germline lookup yields CDR1 SGHAT and CDR2 FQDESV (reference sequence). The CDR3 sequence is CASSFGLADFNEQFF. The DNA of the CDR3 is TGTGCCAGCAGCTTTGGACTAGCGGATTTCAATGAGCAGTTCTTC.

J is TRBJ2-2 and V is TRBV6-1, with D possibly being TRBD2 (5 bases). The CDR3 consists of 15 residues. CDR1 is MNHNS and CDR2 is SASEGT in the germline V gene. V gave up 7 bases and J gave up 0 bases, with 12 bases separating them. CDR3 loop: CASTLEGPNTGELFF. The CDR3 region has the DNA TGTGCCAGCACCTTAGAGGGCCCGAACACCGGGGAGCTGTTTTTT.

This clonotype was recorded many times. This sequence joins TRBV12-3 or TRBV12-4 and TRBJ2-7; the D gene could be TRBD1 or TRBD2 (5 bases each). The CDR3 is made up of 13 amino acids. V was trimmed by 4 bases and J by 3 bases, leaving 10 bases between them. CDR3 sequence (DNA): TGTGCCAGCAGTTCCGGGGCCTACTACGAGCAGTACTTC. Protein sequence: CASSSGAYYEQYF.

This clonotype was counted a few times. The junction departs from the called germline gene at one end, perhaps through a read error. The J gene is TRBJ1-5, the V gene TRBV5-6; 9 bases are a match to TRBD1. The CDR3 covers 15 residues. Germline CDR1 SGHDT, CDR2 YYEEEE. CDR3 in DNA: TGTGCCAGCAGCCCCGGGACAGGGTTTGATCAGCCCCAGAATTTT. This gives the protein CASSPGTGFDQPQNF.

The sample holds many counts of this clonotype. The gene calls are TRBV21-1 and TRBJ2-7. TRBV21-1 is annotated as a pseudogene. CDR3 length: 12 amino acids. The DNA of the CDR3 is TGTGCCAGCAGCAAAGCCTCATATGAGCAGTACTTC. Its protein is CASSKASYEQYF.

This clonotype was seen repeatedly, ten times or more. V usage is TRBV4-3 and J usage is TRBJ2-3; D unresolved. V lost 1 base and J 3 bases, leaving 11 bases between the germline ends. Germline V gene sequence: CDR1 LGHNA, CDR2 YSLEER. The CDR3 is made up of 15 amino acids. The chain's CDR3 is CASSQGGVRTDTQYF. For the CDR3, the DNA is TGCGCCAGCAGCCAAGGGGGTGTGCGGACAGATACGCAGTATTTT.

This clonotype occurred many times. This rearrangement joins TRBV7-3 to TRBJ2-1; possible D gene TRBD2, 6 bases. Germline-derived CDR1 and CDR2 are SGHTA and FQGTGA. Trimming cost V 5 bases and J 5 bases, with 13 bases left between them. The length of the CDR3 is 14 residues. The CDR3 loop is CASSPTRRDNEQFF. The CDR3 DNA reads as TGTGCCAGCAGCCCGACCCGGAGGGACAATGAGCAGTTCTTC.

This clonotype was detected many times. CDR3 sequence (DNA): TGTGCCAGCAGTTCCTCGAGGGACTTCTTTAATTCACCCCTCCACTTT. The encoded protein is CASSSSRDFFNSPLHF. V and J are TRBV27 and TRBJ1-6; D perhaps matches TRBD1 (5 bases). Trimming pared 4 bases from V and 6 bases from J, leaving 16 bases between. Germline loops: CDR1 MNHEY, CDR2 SMNVEV (reference sequence). The CDR3 runs to 16 residues.

Many counts were recorded for this clonotype. The chain carries TRBV29-1 and TRBJ2-7; 10 bases match TRBD1. V shed 6 bases, J shed 1 base, and the junction held 6 bases outside the gene matches. Germline V gene sequence: CDR1 SQVTM, CDR2 ANQGSEA. The CDR3 runs to 14 residues. In nucleotides, the CDR3 is TGCAGCGTCGTAAAGGGACAGGGGTCCTACGAGCAGTACTTC. Translated, it gives CSVVKGQGSYEQYF.